This TCR beta chain comes out of a study of blood T cells in healthy people across ages. Every sample gave at least 6 micrograms of total RNA when it was extracted. CDR3 length: 12 residues. Germline CDR1 and CDR2: LGHNT and FRNRAP. V lost 1 base to trimming and J lost 7 bases, with 7 bases between them. The use of a sample-barcoded 5' primer and a J-beta primer mix characterized a second PCR of about 7 to 12 cycles. In TCRdb, the 5' RACE reads were re-called with MiXCR into one record per CDR3 protein. The sample has 700,000 or so distinct CDR3 sequences, 22% seen once. This clonotype was seen more than once but under ten times.

This receptor was obtained from a man in his 70s in good health. Material: blood. The rearrangement joins TRBV12-5 to TRBJ2-5; D perhaps matches TRBD2 (6 bases). The CDR3 DNA follows: TGTGCTAGTGGTTTGGAGGAGGGGACCCAGTACTTC. Encoded protein: CASGLEEGTQYF. Full variable domain (outside the CDR3, taken from reference TRBV12-5 and TRBJ2-5): DARVTQTPRHKVTEMGQEVTMRCQPILGHNTVFWYRQTMMQGLELLAYFRNRAPLDDSGMPKDRFSAEMPDATLATLKIQPSEPRDSAVYFCASGLEEGTQYFGPGTRLLVL.